What follows are 15 T cell receptor beta chains derived from one specimen sequenced in a study of cytomegalovirus exposure and HLA in healthy donors. 13 Jbeta primers and 60 Vbeta primers were used for the PCR. The method was immunoSEQ multiplex PCR; TCRdb's version includes in-frame clones alone and lacks a portion of them. This sample has over 65,000 clones, with roughly four fifths found just once. The source material was PBMCs. The receptors originated from a woman aged 30 to 39 in good health and CMV-seropositive.

This clone was picked up one time. The V and J genes are TRBV5-6 and TRBJ2-1; 8 positions match TRBD1. Germline CDR1 and CDR2: SGHDT and YYEEEE. Trimming at V came to 0 bases and at J to 3 bases, leaving 5 bases not matched to a gene. The CDR3 has 16 amino acids. The CDR3 is CASSLAYGTGYNEQFF. As DNA, the CDR3 is TGTGCCAGCAGCTTGGCGTATGGGACAGGCTACAATGAGCAGTTCTTC.

CDR3 sequence (DNA): TGCGCCAGCGCCCGCGCGGGAGAGACCCAGTACTTC. Translation: CASARAGETQYF. The chain joins TRBV10-1 to TRBJ2-5; TRBD2 is a possible D gene (5 bases). The CDR3 has 12 amino acids. Per germline, CDR1 WNHNN and CDR2 SYGVQD (reference sequence). With 8 bases removed from V and 4 bases from J, the gap between germline ends came to 11 bases.

This chain uses TRBV7-2 with TRBJ1-2, with D possibly being TRBD1 (6 bases). The CDR3 is 15 residues long. The germline V gene encodes CDR1 SGHTA and CDR2 FQGNSA. With 4 bases removed from V and 0 bases from J, the gap between germline ends came to 12 bases. DNA for the CDR3: TGTGCCAGCAGCTCCGGGACACCGCCTAACTATGGCTACACCTTC. Translating gives CASSSGTPPNYGYTF.

The rearrangement joins TRBV6-5 to TRBJ1-2, with 12 bases that match TRBD1. Looked up from germline, CDR1 is MNHEY and CDR2 is SVGAGI. After removal of 2 bases from V and 8 bases from J, the junction contained 6 bases not matched to a gene. The CDR3 totals 15 residues. Here the CDR3 reads CASSYGTGGAGGYTF. CDR3 DNA sequence: TGTGCCAGCAGTTACGGGACAGGGGGCGCGGGGGGCTACACCTTC.

V is TRBV6-5 and J is TRBJ1-1; 7 positions agree with TRBD1. Germline V gives CDR1 MNHEY, CDR2 SVGAGI. CDR3 length equals 16 residues. V lost 0 bases to trimming and J lost 4 bases; unmatched junction nucleotides: 8. CDR3 amino acids: CASSYSNRQGSTEAFF. For the CDR3, the DNA is TGTGCCAGCAGTTACTCGAATCGACAGGGATCCACTGAAGCTTTCTTT.

In this sample, this clone turned up a few times. This chain links TRBV6-6 with TRBJ1-4; 7 nucleotides match TRBD1. Germline-derived CDR1 and CDR2 are MNHNY and SVGAGI (reference sequence). Unmatched junction bases numbered 6, after V lost 10 bases and J lost 4 bases. This CDR3 contains 13 residues. The CDR3 spells CATGQEINEKLFF. CDR3 sequence (DNA): TGTGCCACCGGACAGGAAATTAATGAAAAACTGTTTTTT.

The table lists this clone with a few counts. The chain is built from TRBV12-5 and TRBJ2-1; D possibly corresponds to TRBD2 (8 bases). The germline V and J ends were trimmed by 6 bases and 5 bases, with 17 bases remaining between them. The CDR3 is made up of 15 amino acids. Per the germline V gene, CDR1 is LGHNT and CDR2 is FRNRAP. The CDR3 bases are TGTGCTAGTGGCCCAGGGGGACTAGGTAACAATGAGCAGTTCTTC. Protein sequence: CASGPGGLGNNEQFF.

This chain connects TRBV2 to TRBJ2-5, with D unclear. The assigned J gene may be wrong: the sequence end matches TRBJ2-7 better. The CDR3 is made up of 14 amino acids. Germline CDR1 SNHLY, CDR2 FYNNEI. CDR3 DNA sequence: TGTGCCAGCAGTCAGAAACCAGCCGTAAGCGAGCAGTACTTC. Its protein product is CASSQKPAVSEQYF.

The genes are TRBV5-4 and TRBJ1-3; D not resolved. The CDR3 is 15 residues long. Germline V lookup: CDR1 SGHNT, CDR2 YYREEE (reference sequence). The germline V and J ends were trimmed by 0 bases and 0 bases, with 7 bases remaining between them. The CDR3 coding sequence is TGTGCCAGCAGCTTGGCGGGGAACTCTGGAAACACCATATATTTT. This translates into CASSLAGNSGNTIYF.

V and J are TRBV7-2 and TRBJ2-7; possibly TRBD1 for D (6 bases). Germline V gene sequence: CDR1 SGHTA, CDR2 FQGNSA. Trimming removed 1 base from V and 2 bases from J, with 9 bases in between. The CDR3 covers 14 residues. CDR3 sequence: CASSLDRAAYEQYF. In DNA, the CDR3 is TGTGCCAGCAGCTTAGACAGGGCCGCCTACGAGCAGTACTTC.

The V call is TRBV7-2, the J call TRBJ2-7; D perhaps matches TRBD1 (5 bases). The CDR3 totals 13 residues. V lost 6 bases to trimming and J lost 0 bases, with 9 bases between them. The V gene's germline CDR1 is SGHTA and CDR2 FQGNSA. The DNA of the CDR3 is TGTGCCAGCAGGCAACAGGTCTCCTACGAGCAGTACTTC. Translation: CASRQQVSYEQYF.

The V gene is TRBV10-1, the J gene TRBJ2-7; 8 bases agree with TRBD1. V trimming: 7 bases; J trimming: 2 bases; junction bases outside the gene matches: 7. This CDR3 has 14 residues. Germline CDR1 and CDR2: WNHNN and SYGVQD (reference sequence). CDR3 amino acids: CASNGTGETYEQYF. In nucleotides, the CDR3 is TGCGCCAGCAATGGGACAGGAGAAACCTACGAGCAGTACTTC.

By share of the sample, this clone is medium-sized (0.01 to 0.1%). The chain has TRBV18 and TRBJ2-7; 11 nucleotides align to TRBD2. V was clipped by 2 bases and J by 3 bases; unmatched bases: 0. This CDR3 comprises 14 residues. Germline CDR1 reads KGHSH; CDR2 reads LQKENI. CDR3 sequence (DNA): TGTGCCAGCTCACCAGGGACTAGCGGCTACGAGCAGTACTTC. This sequence encodes CASSPGTSGYEQYF.

This chain links TRBV7-9 with TRBJ2-5; TRBD2 agrees at 14 bases. The CDR3 loop spans 16 amino acids. Germline loops: CDR1 SEHNR, CDR2 FQNEAQ (reference sequence). Germline trimming cut 4 bases from V and 4 bases from J; bases unmatched to any gene: 5. In DNA, the CDR3 is TGTGCCAGCAGCTCCCCGACTAGCGGGAGGGGAGAGACCCAGTACTTC. This codes for CASSSPTSGRGETQYF.

This chain connects TRBV7-2 to TRBJ1-5; 9 bases match TRBD1. The CDR3 has 14 residues. The germline gives CDR1 SGHTA, CDR2 FQGNSA. V lost 3 bases, J lost 7 bases, and 4 bases stayed unmatched. The CDR3 spells CASSLGDREQPQHF. The DNA of the CDR3 is TGTGCCAGCAGCTTGGGGGACAGGGAACAGCCCCAGCATTTT.